This T cell receptor (beta chain) was recorded in a study of T-cell memory formation after mild COVID-19. Study as a whole: Largely, TCR clusters stayed within a single donor.

Barcoded TCR alpha and TCR beta cDNA libraries with UMIs came from 5'RACE using constant-segment primers. TCRdb reanalysed the 5' RACE reads using MiXCR and keeps one entry per CDR3 protein. The sample shows roughly 510,000 distinct CDR3 sequences, roughly 17% of them seen only once. Details on this clonotype: Its specificity is not known.

Overall study results and limits: CD8+ contracting clones occupied EMRA, while CD4+ ones occupied mainly CM and EM. While clones contracting from day 15 to 85 were balanced between CD4 and CD8, later expanders leaned CD4+.

The germline CDR1 and CDR2 sequences are SGHVS and FQNEAQ. V lost 1 base and J lost 0, with 19 bases in between. The length of the CDR3 is 20 residues. The TCR sequence derives from an adult woman who had mild COVID-19 (a few samples of this study predate the infection). Cell type and time point are not known. The gene calls are TRBV7-8 and TRBJ2-6; no firm D call. Sequencing was performed on PBMCs or a T cell subset sorted from them (not recorded which). DNA for the CDR3: TGTGCCAGCAGCTTAGACACGATAGGGTTGGGGTTCTCTGGGGCCAACGTCCTGACTTTC. Encoded protein: CASSLDTIGLGFSGANVLTF.